These 30 T cell receptor beta chains were sequenced from one sample in a study of T cells in tuberculosis (dated by TCRdb to 2017 to 2018). Thawed, overnight-rested PBMC were stained with GMM-loaded CD1B tetramer, a Live/Dead dye and anti-CD3, then sorted on a FACS Aria II. The CD1B tetramers were loaded with C32 glucose monomycolate that had been purified from Rhodococcus equi. Library method: the immunoSEQ multiplex PCR assay. Held by TCRdb, this immuneACCESS table contains in-frame sequences only and omits some clones. Under half of the omission traces to an unresolved V gene where checked; the cause of the rest is unknown. The sample includes about 88,000 clones, with roughly 93% observed a single time. 1.5% to 2% of the sample goes to the ten largest clones. The sample was CD1b-GMM tetramer-negative cells sorted from PBMCs. In the paper's terms, the cell subset or site label means: T cells not binding CD1B-GMM tetramer, sorted from same donor. Every receptor here comes from an adult woman with latent tuberculosis.

V is TRBV20-1 and J is TRBJ1-1; no clear D. Germline CDR1 and CDR2: DFQATT and SNEGSKA (reference sequence). The CDR3 runs to 11 residues. The V end lost 7 bases, the J end lost 6 bases, and 12 bases lay between the germline ends. The CDR3 is CSVSQTPEAFF. The CDR3 coding sequence is TGCAGTGTTTCACAGACACCTGAAGCTTTCTTT.

This clone was seen only once. This chain links TRBV5-1 with TRBJ1-5; TRBD1 matches 10 bases. This CDR3 region has 15 residues. Trimming took 4 bases from V and 3 from J; bases not matched to a gene: 4. CDR1 and CDR2 (germline): SGHRS, YFSETQ. DNA for the CDR3: TGCGCCAGCAGCAAAGGACAGGGGGACAATCAGCCCCAGCATTTT. The encoded protein is CASSKGQGDNQPQHF.

This clone has just one count. V and J are TRBV18 and TRBJ1-2; maybe TRBD1 (5 bases). Germline V gene data show CDR1 as KGHSH and CDR2 as LQKENI. The V and J ends lost 2 bases and 5 bases respectively, with 21 bases between them. The CDR3 runs 17 residues. The CDR3 spells CASSPKFQGALEYGYTF. The CDR3 DNA follows: TGTGCCAGCTCACCAAAGTTCCAAGGGGCGTTAGAGTATGGCTACACCTTC.

The chain joins TRBV5-4 to TRBJ1-6; TRBD1 matches 7 bases. CDR3 length: 15 amino acids. Germline V CDR1 and CDR2: SGHNT, YYREEE (reference sequence). V lost 4 bases to trimming and J lost 7 bases; unmatched junction nucleotides: 8. For the CDR3, the DNA is TGTGCCAGCAGCCGGGCCGGGACAGAGAATTCACCCCTCCACTTT. This gives the protein CASSRAGTENSPLHF.

The chain links TRBV14 to TRBJ2-1; 9 bases agree with TRBD2. The CDR3 contains 15 residues. The V gene's germline CDR1 is SGHDN and CDR2 FVKESK. V was clipped by 4 bases and J by 0 bases; unmatched bases: 1. The CDR3 DNA reads as TGTGCCAGCAGCCGAGCGGGGGGCTCCTACAATGAGCAGTTCTTC. Its protein is CASSRAGGSYNEQFF.

The chain is built from TRBV10-3 and TRBJ2-7; D may be TRBD2 (5 bases). Trimming stripped 4 bases from V and 0 bases from J, with 10 bases between. The germline CDR1 and CDR2 sequences are ENHRY and SYGVKD. This CDR3 spans 14 amino acids. The CDR3 nucleotides are TGTGCCATCAGTGCAGCGGCCAGCTCCTACGAGCAGTACTTC. Translating gives CAISAAASSYEQYF.

The chain couples TRBV6-5 to TRBJ1-1; 7 bases line up with TRBD1. This CDR3 region has 14 residues. J was trimmed by 2 bases and V by 6 bases; bases with no gene match: 6. Germline CDR1 reads MNHEY; CDR2 reads SVGAGI. As DNA, the CDR3 is TGTGCCAGCAGGATGGGACAGATCAACACTGAAGCTTTCTTT. It is translated as CASRMGQINTEAFF.

The chain links TRBV5-1 to TRBJ2-3, with 12 bases lining up with TRBD1. V lost 3 bases to trimming and J lost 2 bases; unmatched junction nucleotides: 4. The CDR3 sequence is 16 residues long. Germline CDR1 reads SGHRS; CDR2 reads YFSETQ. The CDR3 protein is CASSWGDRGPTDTQYF. CDR3 sequence (DNA): TGCGCCAGCAGCTGGGGGGACAGGGGGCCCACAGATACGCAGTATTTT.

This clone was seen once. The chain combines TRBV19 with TRBJ2-1; 7 bases are shared with TRBD1. V lost 5 bases, J lost 4 bases, and 8 bases stayed unmatched. The germline gives CDR1 LNHDA, CDR2 SQIVND (reference sequence). The CDR3 extends over 15 amino acids. CDR3 loop: CASSVPGTAYNEQFF. In DNA, the CDR3 is TGTGCCAGTAGTGTCCCTGGGACAGCATACAATGAGCAGTTCTTC.

This rearrangement joins TRBV12-5 to TRBJ2-1; D gene ambiguous. There are 12 residues in the CDR3. Looked up from germline, CDR1 is LGHNT and CDR2 is FRNRAP. V was trimmed by 2 bases and J by 9 bases, leaving 8 bases between them. The CDR3 nucleotides read TGTGCTAGTGGTTTGTATCCCCCTGAGCAGTTCTTC. It is translated as CASGLYPPEQFF.

This clone was detected only a few times. The rearrangement joins TRBV5-6 to TRBJ2-1; 7 nucleotides line up with TRBD2. The CDR3 length is 15 residues. Unmatched junction bases numbered 11, after V lost 4 bases and J lost 7 bases. Germline values: CDR1 SGHDT, CDR2 YYEEEE. The CDR3 region has the DNA TGTGCCAGCAGCGGGGAAGCGGGGTTGGGGAATGAGCAGTTCTTC. Translating it yields CASSGEAGLGNEQFF.

The V and J genes are TRBV2 and TRBJ2-1; 9 bases are a match to TRBD1. V was clipped by 8 bases and J by 5 bases; unmatched bases: 4. CDR1 is SNHLY, CDR2 FYNNEI, per germline. The CDR3 has 13 residues. CDR3 in DNA: TGTGCCAGCTCGGGACAGGGTAACAATGAGCAGTTCTTC. It codes for CASSGQGNNEQFF.

The gene calls are TRBV13 and TRBJ1-6; TRBD1 matches at 8 bases. J gave up 2 bases and V 6 bases, and 9 bases lay outside the gene matches. The germline V gene encodes CDR1 PRHDT and CDR2 FYEKMQ (reference sequence). The CDR3 has 17 residues. The CDR3 DNA is TGTGCCAGCAGTTCAGACAGGGGAGACACCTATAATTCACCCCTCCACTTT. This sequence encodes CASSSDRGDTYNSPLHF.

The chain links TRBV2 to TRBJ2-3; 9 bases fit TRBD2. The CDR3 spans 16 residues. Germline-derived CDR1 and CDR2 are SNHLY and FYNNEI. V trimming: 2 bases; J trimming: 2 bases; junction bases outside the gene matches: 5. CDR3 region: CASSEHLAGVTDTQYF. The CDR3 bases are TGTGCCAGCAGTGAACATTTAGCGGGGGTCACAGATACGCAGTATTTT.

The chain links TRBV6-4 to TRBJ2-3; 8 bases match TRBD2. Germline trimming cut 3 bases from V and 1 base from J; bases unmatched to any gene: 6. Germline V gene lookup returns CDR1 MRHNA and CDR2 SNTAGT. CDR3 length: 16 residues. Here the CDR3 reads CASSEFSGVRTDTQYF. The CDR3 DNA sequence: TGTGCCAGCAGTGAATTTAGCGGGGTTCGCACAGATACGCAGTATTTT.

V and J are TRBV19 and TRBJ2-7; 9 bases are a match to TRBD2. The CDR3 runs to 15 residues. The V segment lost 7 bases and the J segment 3 bases; nucleotides outside the gene matches: 10. Germline V gene lookup returns CDR1 LNHDA and CDR2 SQIVND (reference sequence). The CDR3 sequence: CASNEAGGPFYEQYF. The CDR3 coding sequence is TGTGCCAGTAATGAGGCGGGGGGGCCTTTCTACGAGCAGTACTTC.

The chain uses TRBV11-2 and TRBJ2-5, with 7 nucleotides matching TRBD1. CDR3 size: 17 residues. Unmatched junction bases numbered 10, after V lost 1 base and J lost 2 bases. Germline lookup yields CDR1 SGHAT and CDR2 FQNNGV. In nucleotides, the CDR3 is TGTGCCAGCAGCTTAGGGAACCGGGACAGCGGACAAGAGACCCAGTACTTC. As protein: CASSLGNRDSGQETQYF.

The rearrangement links TRBV21-1 to TRBJ1-2; TRBD1, as called in the table, went unchecked against the DNA. TRBV21-1 counts as a pseudogene. The CDR3 consists of 17 residues. The CDR3 nucleotides are TGTGCCAGCAGTCTCTTGGCTCCCGGGACAGGGGTCTATGGCTACACCTTC. Translated: CASSLLAPGTGVYGYTF.

The V and J genes are TRBV2 and TRBJ1-2, with D maybe TRBD1 (5 bases). Germline V gene sequence: CDR1 SNHLY, CDR2 FYNNEI. This CDR3 spans 11 amino acids. Trimming left V 6 bases short and J 5 bases short, with 7 bases between. CDR3 loop: CASRGGYGYTF. The CDR3 DNA reads as TGTGCCAGCAGGGGGGGGTATGGCTACACCTTC.

Here the CDR3 reads CASSYRGHEQFF. The DNA of the CDR3 is TGTGCCAGCAGCTACAGGGGACATGAGCAGTTCTTC. V gene TRBV7-8 combines with J gene TRBJ2-1; 7 bases map to TRBD1. The CDR3 is 12 amino acids. V dropped 4 bases and J dropped 8; count of bases not matched to a gene: 2. Germline CDR1 reads SGHVS; CDR2 reads FQNEAQ.

V is TRBV15 and J is TRBJ1-1; no firm D call. The V and J ends lost 1 base and 4 bases respectively, with 7 bases between them. The germline gives CDR1 LNHNV, CDR2 YYDKDF (reference sequence). The CDR3 loop spans 13 amino acids. The CDR3 sequence is CATSRGGITEAFF. The DNA for the CDR3 is TGTGCCACCAGCAGAGGAGGCATCACTGAAGCTTTCTTT.

The chain couples TRBV6-5 to TRBJ2-1; 8 bases match TRBD1. Trimming took 6 bases from V and 12 from J; bases not matched to a gene: 16. Germline V gene data show CDR1 as MNHEY and CDR2 as SVGAGI. The CDR3 covers 15 residues. The CDR3 DNA follows: TGTGCCAGCAGACACAGGGGGGCGGGGTTGTGGTGGCAGTTCTTC. This codes for CASRHRGAGLWWQFF.

The V call is TRBV5-8, the J call TRBJ2-7, with TRBD2 matching 8 bases. V lost 4 bases, J lost 3 bases, and 24 bases stayed unmatched. Germline V gene sequence: CDR1 SGHTS, CDR2 YDEGEE. The CDR3 totals 20 residues. CDR3 sequence: CASSLTPGRHRAGGLYEQYF. The CDR3 nucleotides read TGTGCCAGCAGCCTTACTCCGGGCCGACATCGGGCGGGGGGCCTCTACGAGCAGTACTTC.

The chain links TRBV6-5 to TRBJ1-5, with 8 bases that match TRBD1. The J segment lost 4 bases and the V segment lost 10 bases, leaving 12 bases of the junction unmatched. Germline-derived CDR1 and CDR2 are MNHEY and SVGAGI. This CDR3 spans 15 amino acids. The CDR3 loop reads CAIRRTGTGNQPQHF. CDR3 coding DNA: TGTGCCATCAGACGTACCGGGACAGGAAATCAGCCCCAGCATTTT.

This chain uses TRBV7-9 with TRBJ2-7; tentative D call: TRBD2 (7 bases). The CDR3 loop spans 19 amino acids. Germline values: CDR1 SEHNR, CDR2 FQNEAQ (reference sequence). V lost 1 base to trimming and J lost 3 bases, with 25 bases between them. The CDR3 DNA reads TGTGCCAGCAGCTTAGTGGCGGGCGTGGGCGGGGGCACAATCTACGAGCAGTACGTC. Translated, it gives CASSLVAGVGGGTIYEQYV.

The chain joins TRBV7-9 to TRBJ2-7; TRBD2 is a possible D gene (6 bases). Germline V gives CDR1 SEHNR, CDR2 FQNEAQ (reference sequence). V lost 2 bases and J 6 bases, leaving 11 bases between the germline ends. CDR3 length equals 13 residues. CDR3 residues: CASSLHGGSEQYV. The CDR3 DNA sequence: TGTGCCAGCAGCTTACACGGGGGTTCCGAGCAGTACGTC.

V usage is TRBV15 and J usage is TRBJ2-3, with 8 bases fitting TRBD2. This CDR3 spans 16 amino acids. The junction had 13 bases not matched to a gene; V was cut back by 5 bases and J by 6 bases. The germline V gene has CDR1 LNHNV and CDR2 YYDKDF (reference sequence). The CDR3, as DNA: TGTGCCACCAGCTGGCTTCGGGGGGGCAGGGAGGATACGCAGTATTTT. This gives the protein CATSWLRGGREDTQYF.

The table lists this clone with a count of one. V is TRBV30 and J is TRBJ2-5; TRBD2 aligns across 7 bases. Germline values: CDR1 GTSNPN, CDR2 SVGIG (reference sequence). Trimming took 2 bases from V and 1 from J; bases not matched to a gene: 4. The CDR3 is 14 amino acids. The CDR3 loop is CAWSPRGGQETQYF. The CDR3 coding sequence is TGTGCCTGGAGTCCCCGCGGGGGCCAAGAGACCCAGTACTTC.

The gene calls are TRBV25-1 and TRBJ1-4; perhaps TRBD1 as D (6 bases). CDR1 is MGHDK, CDR2 SYGVNS, per germline. CDR3 length: 16 residues. The V gene lost 4 bases and the J gene lost 5 bases, with 17 bases spanning the gap. The CDR3 nucleotides read TGTGCCAGCAGTGGAACAGGGTCCGGGGGGAATGAAAAACTGTTTTTT. Encoded protein: CASSGTGSGGNEKLFF.

The genes are TRBV5-1 and TRBJ1-4, with 9 bases lining up with TRBD1. Germline V CDR1 and CDR2: SGHRS, YFSETQ. Germline trimming cut 2 bases from V and 4 bases from J; bases unmatched to any gene: 9. There are 17 residues in the CDR3. CDR3 sequence (DNA): TGCGCCAGCAGCTTCTATACAGGGGGCTTAAGTAATGAAAAACTGTTTTTT. Residues: CASSFYTGGLSNEKLFF.